The rows below give T cell receptor beta chains drawn from one sample of a study of blood T cell repertoires in COVID-19. Repertoires were generated with immunoSEQ multiplex PCR, while TCRdb's copy carries only in-frame clones and drops some. The sample lists 25,000 to 30,000 clones, about 89% occurring once. Specimen: peripheral blood. The receptors stem from a man in his sixties or seventies with active COVID-19. Each CDR3 is given with its conserved first and last residue. A D gene is named only where the DNA matches it firmly. Size is omitted from some rows. Given values are once, few, many or a class for expanded clones.

>TRBV9|NA|TRBJ2-1|TRBD1
CASSPLRQGAYNEQFF
TGTGCCAGCAGCCCCCTAAGACAGGGGGCCTACAATGAGCAGTTCTTC
>TRBV7-9|NA|TRBJ1-2|TRBD1
CASSLAVDRAYGYTF
TGTGCCAGCAGCTTAGCGGTAGACAGGGCTTATGGCTACACCTTC
>TRBV10-2|NA|TRBJ2-1|NA
CASSPDSYDNEQFF
TGCGCCAGCAGCCCAGACTCCTACGACAATGAGCAGTTCTTC
>TRBV6-2/TRBV6-3|NA|TRBJ2-1|NA
CASSYSNNPEQFF
TGTGCCAGCAGTTACTCGAACAACCCAGAGCAGTTCTTC
>TRBV7-9|NA|TRBJ2-3|NA
CASSLRVGASTDTQYF
TGTGCCAGCAGCTTAAGGGTGGGGGCTAGCACAGATACGCAGTATTTT
>TRBV7-9|NA|TRBJ2-5|TRBD1
CASSLIGIGTGGSGTQYF
TGTGCCAGCAGCTTAATTGGGATCGGGACAGGGGGCTCGGGGACCCAGTACTTC
>TRBV4-1|NA|TRBJ2-1|TRBD2
CASSLGGGADEQFF
TGCGCCAGCAGCCTCGGCGGGGGGGCGGATGAGCAGTTCTTC
>TRBV4-1|few|TRBJ1-5|NA
CASSPSQGPYSNQPQHF
TGCGCCAGCAGTCCGAGTCAGGGCCCCTATAGCAATCAGCCCCAGCATTTT
>TRBV5-5|NA|TRBJ1-6|TRBD1
CASSLGTGYSPLHF
TGTGCCAGCAGCCTCGGGACAGGGTATTCACCCCTCCACTTT
>TRBV5-1|NA|TRBJ2-7|TRBD2
CASSAAGFTYEQYF
TGCGCCAGCAGCGCAGCGGGGTTCACCTACGAGCAGTACTTC
>TRBV14|NA|TRBJ2-1|NA
CASSQVRGGYNEQFF
TGTGCCAGCAGCCAAGTCAGGGGCGGCTACAATGAGCAGTTCTTC
>TRBV5-8|NA|TRBJ1-5|TRBD1
CASSLSFGTGGANQPQHF
TGTGCCAGCAGCCTATCCTTCGGGACAGGGGGCGCGAATCAGCCCCAGCATTTT
>TRBV29-1|NA|TRBJ2-2|TRBD2
CSVRWTSGGAAGELFF
TGCAGCGTTAGGTGGACTAGCGGGGGGGCCGCCGGGGAGCTGTTTTTT
>TRBV23-1|NA|TRBJ2-7|TRBD1
CASSQSDRGFFYEQYF
TGCGCCAGCAGTCAAAGCGACAGGGGGTTTTTCTACGAGCAGTACTTC
>TRBV6-2/TRBV6-3|NA|TRBJ2-5|TRBD2
CASSYPALAGGTETQYF
TGTGCCAGCAGTTACCCTGCCTTAGCGGGGGGAACTGAGACCCAGTACTTC
>TRBV19|NA|TRBJ1-1|NA
CASSGAFRNTEAFF
TGTGCCAGTAGTGGAGCTTTCAGGAACACTGAAGCTTTCTTT
>TRBV27|medium-sized|TRBJ2-1|NA
CASSWLPERSQFF
TGTGCCAGCAGTTGGCTCCCTGAGCGATCGCAGTTCTTC
>TRBV2|NA|TRBJ1-1|NA
CASTTVMNTEAFF
TGTGCCAGCACTACCGTCATGAACACTGAAGCTTTCTTT
>TRBV9|NA|TRBJ1-2|NA
CASSASPGGYIGYTF
TGTGCCAGCAGCGCGTCCCCAGGAGGGTATATTGGCTACACCTTC